Following are 28 T cell receptor beta chains from one sample sequenced in a study of CD8+ T cells in alopecia areata. Reverse transcribed after extraction, RNA yielded cDNA as the sequencing template. Sequencing used immunoSEQ multiplex PCR; TCRdb keeps in-frame clones, though not all of them. The sample includes roughly 150,000 clones, around 57% of them seen just once. Material: CD4+ T cells sorted from blood. These receptors all stem from a human donor in good health.

This clone was observed a few times. The chain couples TRBV9 to TRBJ1-2; D remains ambiguous. Trimming pared 0 bases from V and 4 bases from J, leaving 13 bases between. The CDR3 is 15 amino acids. The germline CDR1 and CDR2 sequences are SGDLS and YYNGEE. DNA of the CDR3: TGTGCCAGCAGCGTAGAAGGTTGGCCGGGCTATGGCTACACCTTC. Encoded protein: CASSVEGWPGYGYTF. Together with reference TRBV9 and TRBJ1-2, the CDR3 gives the full variable domain: DSGVTQTPKHLITATGQRVTLRCSPRSGDLSVYWYQQSLDQGLQFLIQYYNGEERAKGNILERFSAQQFPDLHSELNLSSLELGDSALYFCASSVEGWPGYGYTFGSGTRLTVV.

This chain links TRBV7-9 with TRBJ2-1; tentative D call: TRBD2 (6 bases). Trimming stripped 5 bases from V and 9 bases from J, with 14 bases between. This CDR3 spans 13 amino acids. The germline V gene has CDR1 SEHNR and CDR2 FQNEAQ (reference sequence). CDR3 residues: CASSRLGGVEQFF. As DNA, the CDR3 is TGTGCCAGCAGCCGCCTCGGGGGAGTTGAGCAGTTCTTC.

The chain joins TRBV5-6 to TRBJ2-5; D gene unclear. This CDR3 comprises 12 residues. Germline CDR1 SGHDT, CDR2 YYEEEE. V was cut by 4 bases and J by 7 bases, with 11 bases left in between. The CDR3 DNA reads TGTGCCAGCAGCACCGATAGACTGACCCAGTACTTC. Its protein is CASSTDRLTQYF.

The rearrangement links TRBV6-6 to TRBJ2-7; 7 nucleotides match TRBD2. The trim removed 4 bases at V and 6 bases at J, leaving 12 bases unmatched. Germline CDR1 MNHNY, CDR2 SVGAGI (reference sequence). The length of the CDR3 is 15 residues. CDR3 sequence (DNA): TGTGCCAGCAGTTCCTGGGACTACCGCTCGGGCGAGCAGTACTTC. It encodes CASSSWDYRSGEQYF.

V usage is TRBV27 and J usage is TRBJ1-4; no reliable D call. Trimming took 3 bases from V and 2 from J, leaving 10 bases between them. The CDR3 runs to 15 residues. The germline V gene has CDR1 MNHEY and CDR2 SMNVEV (reference sequence). CDR3 in DNA: TGTGCCAGCAGTTTTAATGGTGGCACTAATGAAAAACTGTTTTTT. Its protein product is CASSFNGGTNEKLFF.

This clone turned up a few times. The chain joins TRBV5-1 to TRBJ1-2, with a tentative D call TRBD1 (6 bases). CDR1 is SGHRS and CDR2 is YFSETQ in the germline V gene. Between the trimmed V and J ends, which lost 0 bases and 4 bases, there was a span of 16 bases. CDR3 length: 16 residues. The CDR3 loop is CASSLVHRVGGYGYTF. The CDR3 DNA sequence: TGCGCCAGCAGCTTGGTCCACAGGGTCGGCGGCTATGGCTACACCTTC.

This chain connects TRBV29-1 to TRBJ2-5; D gene uncertain. Trimming took off 0 bases at V and 5 bases at J, with 10 bases between the two ends. The germline V gene encodes CDR1 SQVTM and CDR2 ANQGSEA. CDR3 size: 13 residues. The DNA for the CDR3 is TGCAGCGTTGAAGAGGCTTTAGGGGAGACCCAGTACTTC. The encoded protein is CSVEEALGETQYF. Variable domain in full (rest from reference TRBV29-1 and TRBJ2-5): SAVISQKPSRDICQRGTSLTIQCQVDSQVTMMFWYRQQPGQSLTLIATANQGSEATYESGFVIDKFPISRPNLTFSTLTVSNMSPEDSSIYLCSVEEALGETQYFGPGTRLLVL.

The chain combines TRBV5-1 with TRBJ2-7; D not resolved. Between the trimmed V and J ends, which lost 3 bases and 0 bases, there was a span of 4 bases. CDR1 and CDR2 (germline): SGHRS, YFSETQ. The CDR3 consists of 12 residues. This CDR3 reads CASSSLSYEQYF. In DNA, the CDR3 is TGCGCCAGCAGCTCACTCTCCTACGAGCAGTACTTC.

About this clone itself: Different DNA sequences within this sample yield the same CDR3. The chain is built from TRBV29-1 and TRBJ2-7, with 7 nucleotides matching TRBD1. The J segment lost 2 bases and the V segment lost 3 bases, leaving 1 base of the junction unmatched. The CDR3 consists of 12 residues. Germline CDR1 SQVTM, CDR2 ANQGSEA. The CDR3 nucleotides read TGCAGCGTTGAGGGACAGACCTACGAGCAGTACTTC. Protein product: CSVEGQTYEQYF.

This chain connects TRBV7-6 to TRBJ2-5; the D gene is possibly TRBD1 (5 bases). Between the trimmed V and J ends, which lost 1 base and 5 bases, there was a span of 8 bases. Germline V gives CDR1 SGHVS, CDR2 FNYEAQ. The CDR3 has 13 residues. The CDR3 reads CASSLEGVETQYF. The CDR3 bases are TGTGCCAGCAGCTTAGAAGGGGTGGAGACCCAGTACTTC.

This clone was counted between two and nine times. The rearrangement links TRBV15 to TRBJ1-2; D is possibly TRBD1 (5 bases). V was trimmed by 3 bases and J by 5 bases, leaving 13 bases between them. The CDR3 runs 14 residues. Germline assignment: CDR1 LNHNV and CDR2 YYDKDF (reference sequence). CDR3 loop: CATSSPYSGYGYTF. The CDR3 nucleotides read TGTGCCACCAGCAGTCCATACTCAGGGTATGGCTACACCTTC.

The genes are TRBV10-2 and TRBJ1-5; possible D gene TRBD1, 5 bases. The CDR3 is made up of 12 amino acids. V was clipped by 0 bases and J by 11 bases, with 8 bases between them. The germline V gene encodes CDR1 WSHSY and CDR2 SAAADI. As DNA, the CDR3 is TGCGCCAGCAGTGAGTCACCACAGGCCCAGCATTTT. It translates to CASSESPQAQHF.

About this clone: An end of the junction does not agree with germline; a read error may underlie this. The V call is TRBV30, the J call TRBJ1-1; 9 bases match TRBD1. Germline V gene lookup returns CDR1 GTSNPN and CDR2 SVGIG (reference sequence). The CDR3 totals 13 residues. The CDR3: CAWSGIRDRERVF. Here the CDR3 DNA reads TGTGCCTGGAGTGGCATCAGGGACAGGGAACGAGTCTTT.

This clone appeared a few times. The chain links TRBV5-1 to TRBJ2-1; D ambiguous. Deletions cut 0 bases from V and 8 bases from J, with 15 bases between. The length of the CDR3 is 15 residues. CDR1 and CDR2 from the germline V gene are SGHRS and YFSETQ. In nucleotides, the CDR3 is TGCGCCAGCAGCTTGGTAGGCTTACAAGTGGATGAGCAGTTCTTC. It encodes CASSLVGLQVDEQFF.

This clone was observed many times. This rearrangement joins TRBV11-3 to TRBJ2-1; 9 bases line up with TRBD1. V lost 4 bases, J lost 7 bases, and 8 bases stayed unmatched. The germline CDR1 and CDR2 sequences are SGHNT and YENEEA. The CDR3 is 15 residues long. CDR3 loop: CASSSTGGALNEQFF. The CDR3 DNA reads as TGTGCCAGCAGCTCTACAGGGGGCGCTTTGAATGAGCAGTTCTTC.

The CDR3 sequence: CASSSRGSGETQYF. The CDR3 DNA reads as TGCGCCAGCAGCTCCAGGGGGAGTGGGGAGACCCAGTACTTC. The chain uses TRBV5-1 and TRBJ2-5, with 7 bases that match TRBD1. Germline values: CDR1 SGHRS, CDR2 YFSETQ. Trimming took 3 bases from V and 5 from J; bases not matched to a gene: 7. The CDR3 contains 14 residues.

This rearrangement joins TRBV7-2 to TRBJ2-1; the match to TRBD2 covers 10 bases. The J segment lost 1 base and the V segment lost 5 bases, leaving 14 bases of the junction unmatched. The CDR3 contains 19 residues. Per germline, CDR1 SGHTA and CDR2 FQGNSA. CDR3 nucleotide sequence: TGTGCCAGCAGCAAAGACACCCGGACTAGCGGTTATTCCTACAATGAGCAGTTCTTC. As protein: CASSKDTRTSGYSYNEQFF. Together with reference TRBV7-2 and TRBJ2-1, the CDR3 gives the full variable domain: GAGVSQSPSNKVTEKGKDVELRCDPISGHTALYWYRQSLGQGLEFLIYFQGNSAPDKSGLPSDRFSAERTGGSVSTLTIQRTQQEDSAVYLCASSKDTRTSGYSYNEQFFGPGTRLTVL.

The chain combines TRBV9 with TRBJ2-3; D ambiguous. The length of the CDR3 is 14 residues. Trimming pared 1 base from V and 5 bases from J, leaving 11 bases between. CDR1 is SGDLS, CDR2 YYNGEE, per germline. The CDR3 DNA is TGTGCCAGCAGCGTAAGTGGGATGGGAGATACGCAGTATTTT. Translation gives CASSVSGMGDTQYF.

This chain links TRBV18 with TRBJ2-3, with D perhaps matching TRBD1 or TRBD2 (5 bases each). Between the trimmed V and J ends, which lost 4 bases and 2 bases, there was a span of 10 bases. The CDR3 runs 14 residues. Germline V gene sequence: CDR1 KGHSH, CDR2 LQKENI. CDR3 region: CASSQLGTTDTQYF. The CDR3 nucleotides are TGTGCCAGCTCACAGCTGGGGACCACAGATACGCAGTATTTT.

This chain uses TRBV7-9 with TRBJ2-5; the D gene is possibly TRBD1 (6 bases). V gave up 4 bases and J gave up 6 bases, with 15 bases separating them. Looked up from germline, CDR1 is SEHNR and CDR2 is FQNEAQ (reference sequence). This CDR3 comprises 14 residues. The CDR3 is CASSSHRAGKTQYF. CDR3 DNA sequence: TGTGCCAGCAGCTCGCACAGGGCTGGGAAGACCCAGTACTTC.

This clone was seen a single time. This chain links TRBV15 with TRBJ1-2; no firm D call. V lost 5 bases to trimming and J lost 6 bases, with 10 bases between them. This CDR3 has 12 amino acids. CDR1 and CDR2 from the germline V gene are LNHNV and YYDKDF (reference sequence). The CDR3 protein is CATSRYRDGYTF. CDR3 DNA sequence: TGTGCCACCAGCCGATACAGAGATGGCTACACCTTC.

This clone was counted between two and nine times. The genes are TRBV14 and TRBJ1-1, with D possibly matching TRBD1 (5 bases). Trimming shortened V by 3 bases and J by 10 bases, and 18 bases separated the two germline ends. Germline CDR1 and CDR2: SGHDN and FVKESK. CDR3 length equals 14 residues. In nucleotides, the CDR3 is TGTGCCAGCAGCCACTTACAGGCGCCTCGTGGAGCTTTCTTT. This codes for CASSHLQAPRGAFF.

The chain uses TRBV29-1 and TRBJ2-1, with 7 bases that match TRBD2. CDR3 size: 14 residues. V gave up 4 bases and J gave up 7 bases; unmatched junction bases: 10. Germline V CDR1 and CDR2: SQVTM, ANQGSEA. The CDR3 sequence: CSVGREPRRNEQFF. As DNA, the CDR3 is TGCAGCGTTGGGCGGGAGCCCCGACGGAATGAGCAGTTCTTC.

The chain uses TRBV29-1 and TRBJ2-1, with TRBD2 matching over 13 bases. V was clipped by 7 bases and J by 9 bases; unmatched bases: 9. Germline V lookup: CDR1 SQVTM, CDR2 ANQGSEA. This CDR3 has 14 amino acids. CDR3 DNA sequence: TGCAGCGAGCAAGGACTAGCGGGAGCGGCTGAGCAGTTCTTC. Protein product: CSEQGLAGAAEQFF.

This clone came up once. The chain combines TRBV29-1 with TRBJ1-1, with 8 bases aligning to TRBD1. The V and J ends lost 3 bases and 3 bases, in that order; junction bases with no gene match: 3. This CDR3 has 13 residues. Germline V gene data show CDR1 as SQVTM and CDR2 as ANQGSEA. CDR3 protein: CSVEPGGYTEAFF. In DNA form, the CDR3 reads TGCAGCGTTGAGCCAGGGGGCTACACTGAAGCTTTCTTT. Full variable domain (missing parts from reference TRBV29-1 and TRBJ1-1): SAVISQKPSRDICQRGTSLTIQCQVDSQVTMMFWYRQQPGQSLTLIATANQGSEATYESGFVIDKFPISRPNLTFSTLTVSNMSPEDSSIYLCSVEPGGYTEAFFGQGTRLTVV.

The rearrangement links TRBV29-1 to TRBJ2-5; D is unresolved. V lost 7 bases and J lost 4, with 10 bases in between. The germline V gene has CDR1 SQVTM and CDR2 ANQGSEA. This CDR3 has 11 amino acids. CDR3 sequence (DNA): TGCAGCGGACTCAACGGAGAGACCCAGTACTTC. Encoded protein: CSGLNGETQYF.

The chain uses TRBV29-1 and TRBJ2-1; TRBD2 agrees at 13 bases. Germline CDR1 is SQVTM and CDR2 is ANQGSEA. The ends lost 4 bases at V and 3 bases at J; junction bases unmatched: 9. This CDR3 spans 17 amino acids. CDR3 nucleotide sequence: TGCAGCGTTGTCATAAGACTAGCGGGAGGCCTCTACAATGAGCAGTTCTTC. The encoded protein is CSVVIRLAGGLYNEQFF.

The chain has TRBV29-1 and TRBJ1-2; possibly TRBD1 for D (5 bases). The CDR3 is made up of 14 amino acids. V lost 0 bases to trimming and J lost 7 bases, with 15 bases between them. Germline V lookup: CDR1 SQVTM, CDR2 ANQGSEA. The chain's CDR3 is CSVEDWGGVAGYTF. Written as DNA, the CDR3 is TGCAGCGTTGAAGATTGGGGCGGGGTCGCTGGCTACACCTTC.